These 16 T cell receptor beta chains originate from one sample sequenced in a study of tumor T cells in aggressive B-cell lymphoma. The table came from immunoSEQ multiplex PCR; TCRdb's copy has only in-frame clones and leaves some out. This repertoire shows 7,000 to 9,500 clones, approximately 85% found once; its top ten account for approximately 3.6%. The sequencing sample was made of tumor tissue. The receptors derive from an adult with diffuse large B cell lymphoma.

V is TRBV19 and J is TRBJ2-5; a possible D gene is TRBD1 (5 bases). The end of the DNA fits TRBJ2-7 better, so the J call may be wrong. CDR1 and CDR2 (germline): LNHDA, SQIVND (reference sequence). The CDR3 covers 15 residues. The CDR3 loop is CASSITDSRAYEQYF. The CDR3 DNA reads as TGTGCCAGTAGTATAACCGACAGTCGGGCCTACGAGCAGTACTTC.

The chain is built from TRBV4-2 and TRBJ2-1, with a possible D match to TRBD2 (5 bases). Germline assignment: CDR1 LGHNA and CDR2 YNFKEQ. V was pared by 5 bases and J by 3 bases, with 20 bases between. The CDR3 covers 17 residues. The CDR3 reads CASSLRGASSNYNEQFF. CDR3 in DNA: TGTGCCAGCAGCTTAAGAGGAGCTAGCTCCAACTACAATGAGCAGTTCTTC.

The chain recombines TRBV19 with TRBJ2-1, with 7 bases matching TRBD2. V lost 7 bases and J lost 6; bases outside the gene matches: 9. Germline V lookup: CDR1 LNHDA, CDR2 SQIVND (reference sequence). The CDR3 runs to 14 residues. CDR3 in amino acids: CASTRHPGGNEQFF. The CDR3 bases are TGTGCCAGTACTCGCCACCCGGGGGGCAATGAGCAGTTCTTC.

The V call is TRBV5-8, the J call TRBJ2-7; 11 positions agree with TRBD1. Germline values: CDR1 SGHTS, CDR2 YDEGEE. The CDR3 consists of 17 residues. Trimming removed 0 bases from V and 6 bases from J; junction bases left unmatched: 11. CDR3 amino acids: CASSLVGRDRGSAEQYF. CDR3 nucleotide sequence: TGTGCCAGCAGCTTGGTGGGGCGGGACAGGGGGTCCGCCGAGCAGTACTTC.

CDR3 region: CASKTWTGRETQYF. The CDR3, as DNA: TGTGCCAGCAAGACCTGGACAGGGAGAGAGACCCAGTACTTC. This chain links TRBV6-6 with TRBJ2-5; the match to TRBD1 covers 8 bases. Germline V lookup: CDR1 MNHNY, CDR2 SVGAGI (reference sequence). The CDR3 is 14 residues long. The V gene end was trimmed by 7 bases and the J gene end by 4 bases; junction bases not matched to a gene: 8.

The rearrangement links TRBV11-2 to TRBJ1-4; TRBD1 matches at 12 bases. This CDR3 comprises 15 residues. CDR1 is SGHAT, CDR2 FQNNGV, per germline. After removal of 5 bases from V and 7 bases from J, the junction contained 5 bases not matched to a gene. The CDR3 spells CASSRGTGGGEKLFF. The CDR3 DNA sequence: TGTGCCAGCAGCCGGGGGACAGGGGGCGGTGAAAAACTGTTTTTT. The full variable domain, completed using reference TRBV11-2 and TRBJ1-4, is EAGVAQSPRYKIIEKRQSVAFWCNPISGHATLYWYQQILGQGPKLLIQFQNNGVVDDSQLPKDRFSAERLKGVDSTLKIQPAKLEDSAVYLCASSRGTGGGEKLFFGSGTQLSVL.

This clone was found once. The rearrangement links TRBV19 to TRBJ2-2; tentative D call: TRBD2 (7 bases). Germline assignment: CDR1 LNHDA and CDR2 SQIVND (reference sequence). The V gene lost 6 bases and the J gene lost 6 bases, with 23 bases spanning the gap. The CDR3 sequence is 17 residues long. For the CDR3, the DNA is TGTGCCAGTAGCTTACCAGAGGGGAGGGGGAGACCCGGGGAGCTGTTTTTT. It translates to CASSLPEGRGRPGELFF.

The CDR3, as DNA: TGCGCCAGCAGCCTGGGACACCAAAACACCATATATTTT. Protein sequence: CASSLGHQNTIYF. V gene TRBV5-1 combines with J gene TRBJ1-3, with D possibly TRBD1 on 6 matching bases. Germline V gene lookup returns CDR1 SGHRS and CDR2 YFSETQ. The CDR3 is made up of 13 amino acids. The V end was cut by 4 bases, the J end by 6 bases, with 11 bases between.

The chain recombines TRBV7-3 with TRBJ2-3; 11 bases match TRBD1. The ends lost 3 bases at V and 4 bases at J; junction bases unmatched: 3. CDR3 length equals 15 residues. CDR1 is SGHTA and CDR2 is FQGTGA in the germline V gene. CDR3 in DNA: TGTGCCAGCAGCTTGACGGGACAGGGGGCAGATACGCAGTATTTT. This gives the protein CASSLTGQGADTQYF.

The chain couples TRBV28 to TRBJ1-1; no reliable D call. Germline V lookup: CDR1 MDHEN, CDR2 SYDVKM. This CDR3 has 14 residues. V lost 3 bases, J lost 0 bases, and 8 bases lay in between. CDR3 coding DNA: TGTGCCAGCAGTTTTCCGGAGCTGAACACTGAAGCTTTCTTT. Encoded protein: CASSFPELNTEAFF.

This sequence joins TRBV5-6 and TRBJ2-7; 8 bases match TRBD1. CDR1 and CDR2 (germline): SGHDT, YYEEEE. The V gene end was trimmed by 6 bases and the J gene end by 3 bases; junction bases not matched to a gene: 11. The CDR3 is made up of 15 amino acids. CDR3: CASNLPGQENYEQYF. In nucleotides, the CDR3 is TGTGCCAGCAACCTCCCGGGACAGGAGAACTACGAGCAGTACTTC.

The chain joins TRBV6-5 to TRBJ1-1, with a possible D match to TRBD1 (5 bases). Germline CDR1 MNHEY, CDR2 SVGAGI. The length of the CDR3 is 13 residues. V lost 2 bases and J lost 2, with 6 bases in between. The DNA of the CDR3 is TGTGCCAGCAGTTACGACAGTAACACTGAAGCTTTCTTT. This translates into CASSYDSNTEAFF.

The chain recombines TRBV7-9 with TRBJ1-5; D is undetermined. CDR3 length equals 15 residues. Trimming shortened V by 1 base and J by 4 bases, and 11 bases separated the two germline ends. The germline V gene encodes CDR1 SEHNR and CDR2 FQNEAQ (reference sequence). The CDR3 spells CASSLDVGTNQPQHF. The CDR3 nucleotides read TGTGCCAGCAGCTTAGATGTGGGCACTAATCAGCCCCAGCATTTT.

This chain connects TRBV5-1 to TRBJ2-3; 8 bases are shared with TRBD2. The CDR3 extends over 15 amino acids. V lost 4 bases to trimming and J lost 0 bases; unmatched junction nucleotides: 4. Germline V lookup: CDR1 SGHRS, CDR2 YFSETQ. In DNA form, the CDR3 reads TGCGCCAGCAGCCCGGGAGGGGGTAGCACAGATACGCAGTATTTT. This codes for CASSPGGGSTDTQYF. Full variable domain (outside the CDR3, taken from reference TRBV5-1 and TRBJ2-3): KAGVTQTPRYLIKTRGQQVTLSCSPISGHRSVSWYQQTPGQGLQFLFEYFSETQRNKGNFPGRFSGRQFSNSRSEMNVSTLELGDSALYLCASSPGGGSTDTQYFGPGTRLTVL.

The rearrangement links TRBV19 to TRBJ2-7; D possibly corresponds to TRBD1 (6 bases). Germline V CDR1 and CDR2: LNHDA, SQIVND (reference sequence). The CDR3 spans 14 residues. This chain's CDR3 is CATQAGTPTYEQYF. DNA for the CDR3: TGTGCTACCCAAGCTGGGACACCCACCTACGAGCAGTACTTC.

Only one count was recorded for this clone. The rearrangement links TRBV7-2 to TRBJ2-7, with 10 bases aligning to TRBD1. The CDR3 sequence is 15 residues long. Germline V gene data show CDR1 as SGHTA and CDR2 as FQGNSA. The V gene end was trimmed by 5 bases and the J gene end by 3 bases; junction bases not matched to a gene: 7. The CDR3 sequence is CASSPRTGGDYEQYF. In DNA, the CDR3 is TGTGCCAGCAGCCCCAGGACAGGGGGGGACTACGAGCAGTACTTC.